The clone carrying this T cell receptor (beta chain) was counted once. Under the authors' procedure: Cell counts per sample came from amplifying reference gene primers. The method was immunoSEQ multiplex PCR; TCRdb's version includes in-frame clones alone and lacks a portion of them. That table supplies the V and J calls and clone size; D and trimming were determined from the DNA. The sample lists tens of thousands of clones, approximately 79% occurring once. Germline CDR1 SGHNT, CDR2 YYREEE (reference sequence). This CDR3 is 16 amino acids long. V trimming: 0 bases; J trimming: 1 base; junction bases outside the gene matches: 6. This record belongs to a study of blood T cell repertoires in COVID-19. Study-wide background: COVID-19 samples, acute and convalescent, were from the United States, Italy and Spain. Nucleic acid was either cDNA or gDNA, and it came from T cells, B-cell-depleted T cells, or PBMCs.

The clonotype originates from a human donor in a cohort sampled during active COVID-19. This sequence joins TRBV5-4 and TRBJ1-2; 7 bases map to TRBD1. Input material: peripheral blood. CDR3 amino acids: CASSLGGGQYNYGYTF. Written as DNA, the CDR3 is TGTGCCAGCAGCTTGGGAGGGGGACAGTATAACTATGGCTACACCTTC.